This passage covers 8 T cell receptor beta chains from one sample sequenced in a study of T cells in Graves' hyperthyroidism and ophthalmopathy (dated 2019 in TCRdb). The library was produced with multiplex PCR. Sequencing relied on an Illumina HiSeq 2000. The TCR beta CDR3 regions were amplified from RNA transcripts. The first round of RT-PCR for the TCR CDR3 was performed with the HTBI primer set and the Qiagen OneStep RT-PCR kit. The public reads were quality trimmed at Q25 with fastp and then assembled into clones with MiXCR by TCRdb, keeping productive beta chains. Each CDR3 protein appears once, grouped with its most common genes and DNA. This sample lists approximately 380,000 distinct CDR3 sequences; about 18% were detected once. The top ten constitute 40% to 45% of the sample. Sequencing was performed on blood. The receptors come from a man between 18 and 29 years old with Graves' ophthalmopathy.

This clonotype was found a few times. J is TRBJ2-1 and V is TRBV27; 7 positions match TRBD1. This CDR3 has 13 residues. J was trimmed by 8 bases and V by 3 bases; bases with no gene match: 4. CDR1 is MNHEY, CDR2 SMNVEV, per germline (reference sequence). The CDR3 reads CASSFYRGDEQFF. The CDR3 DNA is TGTGCCAGCAGTTTTTACAGGGGCGATGAGCAGTTCTTC.

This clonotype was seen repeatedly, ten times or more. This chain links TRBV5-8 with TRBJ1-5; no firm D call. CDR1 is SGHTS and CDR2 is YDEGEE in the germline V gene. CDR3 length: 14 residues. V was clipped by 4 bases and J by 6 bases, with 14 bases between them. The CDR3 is CASSTIAGSQPQHF. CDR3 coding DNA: TGTGCCAGCAGCACCATAGCAGGAAGTCAGCCCCAGCATTTT.

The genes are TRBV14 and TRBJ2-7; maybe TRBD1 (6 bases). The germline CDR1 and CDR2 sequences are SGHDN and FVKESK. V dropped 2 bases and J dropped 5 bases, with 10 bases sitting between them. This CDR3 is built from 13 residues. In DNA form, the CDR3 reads TGTGCCAGCAGCCAAATAGGGGGACACGAGCAGTACTTC. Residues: CASSQIGGHEQYF.

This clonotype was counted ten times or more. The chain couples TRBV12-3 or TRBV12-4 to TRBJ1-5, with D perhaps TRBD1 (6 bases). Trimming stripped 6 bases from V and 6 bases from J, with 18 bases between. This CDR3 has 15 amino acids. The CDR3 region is CASRSRGGLAQPQHF. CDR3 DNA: TGTGCCAGCAGGTCTAGGGGGGGGTTAGCTCAGCCCCAGCATTTT.

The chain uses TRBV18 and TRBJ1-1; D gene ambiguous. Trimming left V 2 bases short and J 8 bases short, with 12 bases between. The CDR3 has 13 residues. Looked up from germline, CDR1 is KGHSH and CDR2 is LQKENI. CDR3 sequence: CASSPVGHLEAFF. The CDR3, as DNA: TGTGCCAGCTCACCAGTTGGGCACCTCGAAGCTTTCTTT.

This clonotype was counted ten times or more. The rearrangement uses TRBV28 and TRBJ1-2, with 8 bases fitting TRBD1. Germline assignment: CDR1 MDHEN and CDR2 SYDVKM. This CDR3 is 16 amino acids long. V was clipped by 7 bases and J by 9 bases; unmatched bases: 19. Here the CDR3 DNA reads TGTGCCAGCAATCCTGCCGGGCGGGACAGGACTATTAGCTACACCTTC. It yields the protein CASNPAGRDRTISYTF.

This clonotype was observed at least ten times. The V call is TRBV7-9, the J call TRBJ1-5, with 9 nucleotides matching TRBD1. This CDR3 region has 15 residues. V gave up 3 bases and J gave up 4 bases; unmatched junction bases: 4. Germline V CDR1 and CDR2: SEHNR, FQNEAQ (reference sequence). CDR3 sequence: CASSLDGQGNQPQHF. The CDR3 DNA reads TGTGCCAGCAGCTTGGACGGACAGGGGAATCAGCCCCAGCATTTT.

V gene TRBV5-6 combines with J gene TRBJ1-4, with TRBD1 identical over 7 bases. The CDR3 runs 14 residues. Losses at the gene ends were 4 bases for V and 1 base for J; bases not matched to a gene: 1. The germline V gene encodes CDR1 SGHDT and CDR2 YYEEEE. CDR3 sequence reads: CASSRQGTNEKLFF. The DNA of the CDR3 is TGTGCCAGCAGCCGACAGGGAACTAATGAAAAACTGTTTTTT.